Shown below are 12 T cell receptor beta chains from a single sample sequenced in a study of blood T cell repertoires in COVID-19. The assay was immunoSEQ multiplex PCR, and TCRdb's table has in-frame clones only and misses some. Altogether roughly 200,000 clones are present, approximately 80% being singletons, with the ten largest covering around 6.7%. The sample taken for sequencing was peripheral blood. The origin of the receptors is a woman aged 40 to 49 with COVID-19, enrolled during active disease.

A few counts support this clone. In nucleotides, the CDR3 is TGTGCCAGCAGTTTAAAGTCGATGGGACAGACCTACGAGCAGTACTTC. As protein: CASSLKSMGQTYEQYF. This rearrangement joins TRBV27 to TRBJ2-7; 7 bases agree with TRBD1. Per germline, CDR1 MNHEY and CDR2 SMNVEV (reference sequence). With V trimmed by 2 bases and J by 2 bases, 9 bases remained unmatched. The CDR3 loop spans 16 amino acids.

This chain links TRBV11-2 with TRBJ1-1, with 7 bases aligning to TRBD1. Trimming at V came to 4 bases and at J to 3 bases, leaving 14 bases not matched to a gene. This CDR3 comprises 17 residues. The germline V gene has CDR1 SGHAT and CDR2 FQNNGV. As DNA, the CDR3 is TGTGCCAGCAGCTACAGGGGCAGTACCTCACGGGACACTGAAGCTTTCTTT. It yields the protein CASSYRGSTSRDTEAFF.

This clone was seen only once. In nucleotides, the CDR3 is TGTGCCTCCAGGGAACATACGCAGTATTTT. Amino acids: CASREHTQYF. The chain links TRBV12-3 or TRBV12-4 to TRBJ2-3, with TRBD1 as a possible D gene (5 bases). Trimming stripped 11 bases from V and 7 bases from J, with 10 bases between. This CDR3 comprises 10 residues.

The J gene is TRBJ2-1, the V gene TRBV7-2, with D possibly matching TRBD1 (5 bases). Trimming left V 3 bases short and J 7 bases short, with 10 bases between. The CDR3 is 13 residues long. Germline V lookup: CDR1 SGHTA, CDR2 FQGNSA. CDR3 protein: CASSLGRSNEQFF. As DNA, the CDR3 is TGTGCCAGCAGCTTGGGGCGATCTAATGAGCAGTTCTTC.

V and J are TRBV7-9 and TRBJ2-7; D gene uncertain. This CDR3 has 13 amino acids. Germline CDR1 reads SEHNR; CDR2 reads FQNEAQ (reference sequence). Trimming cost V 5 bases and J 2 bases, with 10 bases left between them. The CDR3 DNA reads TGTGCCAGCAGCCCTGACTCTACCTACGAGCAGTACTTC. Translating gives CASSPDSTYEQYF.

The V and J genes are TRBV19 and TRBJ2-2, with D possibly matching TRBD2 (5 bases). The germline V gene has CDR1 LNHDA and CDR2 SQIVND (reference sequence). V was cut by 7 bases and J by 5 bases, with 8 bases left in between. The CDR3 loop spans 12 amino acids. CDR3 sequence reads: CASIRGTGELFF. CDR3 sequence (DNA): TGTGCCAGTATTCGGGGAACCGGGGAGCTGTTTTTT. Variable domain in full (rest from reference TRBV19 and TRBJ2-2): DGGITQSPKYLFRKEGQNVTLSCEQNLNHDAMYWYRQDPGQGLRLIYYSQIVNDFQKGDIAEGYSVSREKKESFPLTVTSAQKNPTAFYLCASIRGTGELFFGEGSRLTVL.

The V and J genes are TRBV19 and TRBJ1-1; 10 bases are a match to TRBD1. The germline V gene encodes CDR1 LNHDA and CDR2 SQIVND (reference sequence). The CDR3 has 14 residues. V lost 5 bases to trimming and J lost 3 bases; unmatched junction nucleotides: 3. CDR3 sequence: CASSSDRGDTEAFF. Here the CDR3 DNA reads TGTGCCAGTAGTTCGGACAGGGGGGACACTGAAGCTTTCTTT.

This rearrangement joins TRBV5-1 to TRBJ1-6; no reliable D call. Germline V CDR1 and CDR2: SGHRS, YFSETQ. Trimming took off 0 bases at V and 0 bases at J, with 16 bases between the two ends. The CDR3 is made up of 19 amino acids. The CDR3 DNA reads as TGCGCCAGCAGCTTGGCCCAGACTGAAACTAGCTCCTATAATTCACCCCTCCACTTT. Its protein product is CASSLAQTETSSYNSPLHF.

The chain has TRBV27 and TRBJ2-7; TRBD1 matches 9 bases. V was clipped by 8 bases and J by 2 bases; unmatched bases: 19. CDR1 and CDR2 from the germline V gene are MNHEY and SMNVEV (reference sequence). The CDR3 spans 18 residues. CDR3 coding DNA: TGTGCCAGCTGTCTACGGGACAGGGCCGATCCGATTCCCTACGAGCAGTACTTC. Translated: CASCLRDRADPIPYEQYF.

This clone was seen just once. The gene calls are TRBV3-1 (or the pseudogene TRBV3-2) and TRBJ2-5; D is possibly TRBD1 (6 bases). The V gene's germline CDR1 is LGHDT and CDR2 YNNKEL (reference sequence). The CDR3 is made up of 16 amino acids. Trimming shortened V by 11 bases and J by 5 bases, and 27 bases separated the two germline ends. CDR3 residues: CAVQLGGLYGQETQYF. Here the CDR3 DNA reads TGTGCCGTTCAACTAGGGGGTTTGTATGGGCAGGAGACCCAGTACTTC.

The chain recombines TRBV27 with TRBJ1-5, with D perhaps TRBD1 (6 bases). Trimming stripped 4 bases from V and 5 bases from J, with 24 bases between. Germline V CDR1 and CDR2: MNHEY, SMNVEV (reference sequence). CDR3 length: 18 residues. This CDR3 is CASSSRRTVIAIDQPQHF. The CDR3 DNA reads TGTGCCAGCAGTTCACGTCGGACAGTTATAGCAATAGATCAGCCCCAGCATTTT.

The chain combines TRBV7-2 with TRBJ2-5; a possible D gene is TRBD1 (6 bases). Looked up from germline, CDR1 is SGHTA and CDR2 is FQGNSA. The CDR3 is 13 amino acids. V dropped 3 bases and J dropped 11 bases, with 16 bases sitting between them. DNA for the CDR3: TGTGCCAGCAGCTTGGGGACACTCACCCCACAGTACTTC. Residues: CASSLGTLTPQYF.